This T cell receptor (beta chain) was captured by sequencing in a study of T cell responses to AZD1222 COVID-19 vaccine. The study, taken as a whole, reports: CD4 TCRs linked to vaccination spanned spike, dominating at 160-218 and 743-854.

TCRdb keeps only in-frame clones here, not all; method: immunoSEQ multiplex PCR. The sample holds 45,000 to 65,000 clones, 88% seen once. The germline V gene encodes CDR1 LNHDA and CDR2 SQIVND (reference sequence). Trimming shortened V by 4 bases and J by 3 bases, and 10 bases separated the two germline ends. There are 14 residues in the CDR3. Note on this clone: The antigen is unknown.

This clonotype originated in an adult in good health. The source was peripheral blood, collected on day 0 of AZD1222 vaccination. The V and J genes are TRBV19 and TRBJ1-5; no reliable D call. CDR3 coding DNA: TGTGCCAGTAGTAGCTCCAGATCCAATCAGCCCCAGCATTTT. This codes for CASSSSRSNQPQHF.